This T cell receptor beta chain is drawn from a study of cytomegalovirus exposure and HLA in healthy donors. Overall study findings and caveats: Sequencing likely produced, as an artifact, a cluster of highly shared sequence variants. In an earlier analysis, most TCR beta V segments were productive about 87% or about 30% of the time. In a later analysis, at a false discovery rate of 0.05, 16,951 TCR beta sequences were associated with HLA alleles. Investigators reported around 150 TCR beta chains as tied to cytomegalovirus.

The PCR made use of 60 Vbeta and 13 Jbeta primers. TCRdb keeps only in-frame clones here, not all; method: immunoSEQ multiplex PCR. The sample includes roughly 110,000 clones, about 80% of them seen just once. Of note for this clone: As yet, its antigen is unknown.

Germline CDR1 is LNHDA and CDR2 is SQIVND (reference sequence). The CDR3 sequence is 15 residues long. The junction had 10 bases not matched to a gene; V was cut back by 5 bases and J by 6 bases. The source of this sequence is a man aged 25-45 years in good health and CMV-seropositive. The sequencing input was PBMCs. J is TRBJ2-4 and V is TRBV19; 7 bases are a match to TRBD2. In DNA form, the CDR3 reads TGTGCCAGTAGTGACCTCGGGACTACACGAAACATTCAGTACTTC. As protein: CASSDLGTTRNIQYF.